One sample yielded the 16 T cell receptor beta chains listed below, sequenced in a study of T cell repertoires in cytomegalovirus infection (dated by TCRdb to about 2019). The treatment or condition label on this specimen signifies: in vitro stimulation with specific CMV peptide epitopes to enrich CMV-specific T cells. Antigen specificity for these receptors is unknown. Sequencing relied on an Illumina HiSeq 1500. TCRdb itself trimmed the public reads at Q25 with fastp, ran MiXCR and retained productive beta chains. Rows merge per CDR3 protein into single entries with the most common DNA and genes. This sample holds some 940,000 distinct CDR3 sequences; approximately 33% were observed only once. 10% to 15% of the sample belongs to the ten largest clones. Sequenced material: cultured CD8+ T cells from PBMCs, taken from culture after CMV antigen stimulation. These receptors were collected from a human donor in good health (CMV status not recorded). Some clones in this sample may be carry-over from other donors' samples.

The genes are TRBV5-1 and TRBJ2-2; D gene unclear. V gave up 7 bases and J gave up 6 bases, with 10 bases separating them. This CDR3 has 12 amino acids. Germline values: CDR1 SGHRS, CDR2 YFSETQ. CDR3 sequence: CASAVEAGELFF. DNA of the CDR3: TGCGCCAGCGCGGTGGAAGCCGGGGAGCTGTTTTTT. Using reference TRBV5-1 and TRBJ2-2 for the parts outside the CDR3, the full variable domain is KAGVTQTPRYLIKTRGQQVTLSCSPISGHRSVSWYQQTPGQGLQFLFEYFSETQRNKGNFPGRFSGRQFSNSRSEMNVSTLELGDSALYLCASAVEAGELFFGEGSRLTVL.

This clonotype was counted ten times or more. This CDR3 is CASSSPASGLYNEQFF. For the CDR3, the DNA is TGTGCCAGCAGCTCCCCAGCTAGCGGTCTTTACAATGAGCAGTTCTTC. The genes are TRBV7-8 and TRBJ2-1; the match to TRBD2 covers 7 bases. The J segment lost 4 bases and the V segment lost 4 bases, leaving 10 bases of the junction unmatched. The germline V gene has CDR1 SGHVS and CDR2 FQNEAQ. The CDR3 is 16 amino acids.

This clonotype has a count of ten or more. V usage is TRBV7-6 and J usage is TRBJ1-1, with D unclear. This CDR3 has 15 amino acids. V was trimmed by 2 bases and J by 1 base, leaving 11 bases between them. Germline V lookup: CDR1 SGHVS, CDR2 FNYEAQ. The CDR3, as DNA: TGTGCCAGCAGCTTAACCCTGACTGGGAACACTGAAGCTTTCTTT. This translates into CASSLTLTGNTEAFF.

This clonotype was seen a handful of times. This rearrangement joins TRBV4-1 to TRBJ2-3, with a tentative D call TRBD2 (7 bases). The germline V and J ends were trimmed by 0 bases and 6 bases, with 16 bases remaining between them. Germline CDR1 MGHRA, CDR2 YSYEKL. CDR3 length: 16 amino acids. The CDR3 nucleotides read TGCGCCAGCAGCCAAGAAGGAGGGGGGGCAGGGGATACGCAGTATTTT. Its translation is CASSQEGGGAGDTQYF.

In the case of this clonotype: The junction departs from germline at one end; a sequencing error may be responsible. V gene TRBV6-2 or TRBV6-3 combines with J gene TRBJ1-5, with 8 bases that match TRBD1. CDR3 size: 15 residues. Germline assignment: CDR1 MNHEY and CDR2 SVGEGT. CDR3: CASSYSDRGIEPRHF. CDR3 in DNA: TGTGCCAGCAGTTACTCCGACAGGGGAATAGAGCCCCGGCATTTT.

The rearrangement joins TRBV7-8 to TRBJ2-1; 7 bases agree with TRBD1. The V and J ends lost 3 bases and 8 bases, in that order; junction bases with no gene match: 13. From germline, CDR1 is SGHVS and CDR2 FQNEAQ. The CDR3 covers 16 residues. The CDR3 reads CASSFGNRGQRHEQFF. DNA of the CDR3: TGTGCCAGCAGCTTCGGAAATAGGGGGCAGCGTCATGAGCAGTTCTTC. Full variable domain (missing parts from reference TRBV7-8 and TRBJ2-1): GAGVSQSPRYKVAKRGQDVALRCDPISGHVSLFWYQQALGQGPEFLTYFQNEAQLDKSGLPSDRFFAERPEGSVSTLKIQRTQQEDSAVYLCASSFGNRGQRHEQFFGPGTRLTVL.

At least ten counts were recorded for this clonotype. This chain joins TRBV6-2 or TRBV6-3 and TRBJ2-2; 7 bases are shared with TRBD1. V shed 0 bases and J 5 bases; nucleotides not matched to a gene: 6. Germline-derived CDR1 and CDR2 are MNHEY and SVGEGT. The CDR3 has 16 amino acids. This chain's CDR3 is CASSYSTGSLTGELFF. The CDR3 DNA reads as TGTGCCAGCAGTTACTCGACAGGGAGTTTGACCGGGGAGCTGTTTTTT.

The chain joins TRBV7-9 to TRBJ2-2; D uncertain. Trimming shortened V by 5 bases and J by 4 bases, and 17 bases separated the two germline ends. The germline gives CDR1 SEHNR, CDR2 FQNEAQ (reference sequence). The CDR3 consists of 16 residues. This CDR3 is CASSHRSTGLTGELFF. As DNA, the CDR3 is TGTGCCAGCAGCCACCGATCAACCGGCCTCACCGGGGAGCTGTTTTTT.

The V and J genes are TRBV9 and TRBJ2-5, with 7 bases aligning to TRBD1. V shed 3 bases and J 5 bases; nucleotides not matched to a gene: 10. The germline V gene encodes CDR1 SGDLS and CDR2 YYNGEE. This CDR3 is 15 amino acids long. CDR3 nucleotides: TGTGCCAGCAGCGATTCGGACAGGCCTGGGGAGACCCAGTACTTC. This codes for CASSDSDRPGETQYF.

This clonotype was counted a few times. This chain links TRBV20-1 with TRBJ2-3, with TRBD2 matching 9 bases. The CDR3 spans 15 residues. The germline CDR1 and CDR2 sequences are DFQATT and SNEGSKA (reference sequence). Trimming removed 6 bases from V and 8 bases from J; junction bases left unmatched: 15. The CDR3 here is CSARSLAGPGVTQYF. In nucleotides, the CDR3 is TGCAGTGCCAGGAGTCTAGCGGGGCCCGGGGTTACGCAGTATTTT.

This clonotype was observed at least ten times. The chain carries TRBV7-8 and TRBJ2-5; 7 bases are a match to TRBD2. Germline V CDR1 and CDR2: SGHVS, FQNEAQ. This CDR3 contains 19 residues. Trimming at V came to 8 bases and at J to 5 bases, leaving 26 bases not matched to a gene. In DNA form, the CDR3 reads TGTGCCAGCGGCGGGGAAAGGGTCGGCGGGACTACCCCCCGTGAGACCCAGTACTTC. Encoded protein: CASGGERVGGTTPRETQYF.

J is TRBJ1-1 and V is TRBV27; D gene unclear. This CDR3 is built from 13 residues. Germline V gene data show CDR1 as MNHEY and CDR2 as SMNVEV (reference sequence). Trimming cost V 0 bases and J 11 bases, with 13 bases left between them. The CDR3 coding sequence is TGTGCCAGCAGTTTATCGGACTCCGAGGAGGCTTTCTTT. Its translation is CASSLSDSEEAFF.

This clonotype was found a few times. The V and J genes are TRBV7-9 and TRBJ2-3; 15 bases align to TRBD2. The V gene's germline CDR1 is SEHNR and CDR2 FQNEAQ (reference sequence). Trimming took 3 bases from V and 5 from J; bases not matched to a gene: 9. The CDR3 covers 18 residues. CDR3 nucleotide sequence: TGTGCCAGCAGCTTGGGGGGACTAGCGGGGGGCCGTCAAGATACGCAGTATTTT. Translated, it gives CASSLGGLAGGRQDTQYF.

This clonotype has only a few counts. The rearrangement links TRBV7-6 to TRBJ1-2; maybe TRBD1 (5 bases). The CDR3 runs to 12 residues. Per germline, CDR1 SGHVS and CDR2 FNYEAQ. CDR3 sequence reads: CARWSTTEGYTF. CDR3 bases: TGTGCAAGATGGAGTACGACAGAGGGCTACACCTTC.

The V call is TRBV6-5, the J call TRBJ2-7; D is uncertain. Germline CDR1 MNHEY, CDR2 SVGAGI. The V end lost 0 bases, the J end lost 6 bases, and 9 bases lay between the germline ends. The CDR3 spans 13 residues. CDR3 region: CASSYSSSIEQYF. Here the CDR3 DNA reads TGTGCCAGCAGTTACTCGAGTAGCATCGAGCAGTACTTC.

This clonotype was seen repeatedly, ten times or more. The CDR3 spells CASSLAQGVNTEAFF. In DNA, the CDR3 is TGTGCCAGCAGCTTAGCGCAGGGAGTGAACACTGAAGCTTTCTTT. J is TRBJ1-1 and V is TRBV7-2; the D gene is possibly TRBD1 (5 bases). The CDR3 has 15 amino acids. Germline V gives CDR1 SGHTA, CDR2 FQGNSA. The V gene lost 0 bases and the J gene lost 0 bases, with 8 bases spanning the gap.